The 32 T cell receptor beta chains below come from one sample, sequenced in a study of T-cell reconstitution after alpha-beta-depleted transplantation in children. Preparation of the TCRbeta library was carried out with unique molecular identifiers. One entry per CDR3 protein, called by TCRdb with MiXCR from the PCR reads. In the table there are roughly 790,000 distinct CDR3 sequences, roughly 16% of which are singletons. The sequences come from PBMCs, mostly from graft donor cells, collected 360 days after TCRalphabeta/CD19-depleted stem cell transplant. Receptor source: a male patient younger than 18 who had a stem cell transplant for acute lymphoblastic leukemia, so the T cells may come from the graft donor.

This clonotype appeared a few times. The chain joins TRBV5-1 to TRBJ2-7; TRBD1 agrees at 9 bases. The germline CDR1 and CDR2 sequences are SGHRS and YFSETQ. This CDR3 is 14 amino acids long. The trim removed 5 bases at V and 5 bases at J, leaving 8 bases unmatched. CDR3 DNA sequence: TGCGCCAGCAGGCAGGGACAGGGCAAAGACGAGCAGTACTTC. It translates to CASRQGQGKDEQYF.

There are a few counts of this clonotype. The rearrangement uses TRBV3-1 and TRBJ2-3; D gene uncertain. Germline V CDR1 and CDR2: LGHDT, YNNKEL (reference sequence). The CDR3 has 14 amino acids. The V and J ends lost 3 bases and 0 bases respectively, with 7 bases between them. This CDR3 is CASSHYASTDTQYF. DNA of the CDR3: TGTGCCAGCAGCCACTACGCGAGCACAGATACGCAGTATTTT.

This clonotype was recorded a few times. The V gene is TRBV7-2, the J gene TRBJ2-7; 14 nucleotides match TRBD2. The V gene's germline CDR1 is SGHTA and CDR2 FQGNSA. V trimming: 3 bases; J trimming: 4 bases; junction bases outside the gene matches: 5. The CDR3 is 16 amino acids. In DNA, the CDR3 is TGTGCCAGCAGCTTTAGGGGACTAGCGGGAGTTTACGAGCAGTACTTC. This encodes CASSFRGLAGVYEQYF.

The V gene is TRBV9, the J gene TRBJ2-5; 9 bases are a match to TRBD2. V shed 0 bases, J shed 5 bases, and the junction held 14 bases outside the gene matches. CDR1 SGDLS and CDR2 YYNGEE come from the germline V gene. This CDR3 has 18 residues. This CDR3 is CASSVEVEAGGLGETQYF. The DNA for the CDR3 is TGTGCCAGCAGCGTAGAGGTAGAAGCGGGAGGACTCGGGGAGACCCAGTACTTC.

V is TRBV12-3 or TRBV12-4 and J is TRBJ2-2; the match to TRBD1 covers 8 bases. Trimming cost V 2 bases and J 3 bases; bases outside gene matches: 14. The CDR3 extends over 19 amino acids. In DNA form, the CDR3 reads TGTGCCAGCAGTTTATTGTTCGGATCCAGGGGGCGAGACACCGGGGAGCTGTTTTTT. Protein sequence: CASSLLFGSRGRDTGELFF.

The sample holds a few counts of this clonotype. The chain has TRBV9 and TRBJ2-7; 7 bases line up with TRBD2. The CDR3 contains 14 residues. Germline V lookup: CDR1 SGDLS, CDR2 YYNGEE. V lost 0 bases, J lost 3 bases, and 3 bases stayed unmatched. The CDR3 nucleotides are TGTGCCAGCAGCGTAGATGGGGGGGACTACGAGCAGTACTTC. As protein: CASSVDGGDYEQYF.

This clonotype was counted between two and nine times. The chain has TRBV5-1 and TRBJ2-1; TRBD2 aligns across 7 bases. Germline lookup yields CDR1 SGHRS and CDR2 YFSETQ. CDR3 length equals 15 residues. V dropped 5 bases and J dropped 4; count of bases not matched to a gene: 9. CDR3 sequence reads: CASSGGGSAYNEQFF. In nucleotides, the CDR3 is TGCGCCAGCAGTGGAGGCGGGAGCGCATACAATGAGCAGTTCTTC.

This clonotype was detected a few times. This chain joins TRBV9 and TRBJ2-5, with 8 bases matching TRBD2. V lost 0 bases and J lost 3; bases outside the gene matches: 1. CDR3 size: 14 residues. From germline, CDR1 is SGDLS and CDR2 YYNGEE. The CDR3 loop is CASSVVAGKETQYF. In DNA, the CDR3 is TGTGCCAGCAGCGTAGTAGCGGGAAAAGAGACCCAGTACTTC.

V and J are TRBV20-1 and TRBJ1-1, with 7 bases aligning to TRBD1. Germline V lookup: CDR1 DFQATT, CDR2 SNEGSKA (reference sequence). Germline trimming cut 4 bases from V and 4 bases from J; bases unmatched to any gene: 9. This CDR3 spans 14 amino acids. The DNA for the CDR3 is TGCAGTGCTAAGGGAAGGACAGGCCCCACTGAAGCTTTCTTT. It yields the protein CSAKGRTGPTEAFF.

This clonotype was seen repeatedly, ten times or more. V usage is TRBV12-3 or TRBV12-4 and J usage is TRBJ2-7, with D maybe TRBD1 (6 bases). The CDR3 length is 13 residues. Trimming removed 3 bases at V and 3 bases at J, with 9 bases between. The CDR3 is CASSFQGIYEQYF. For the CDR3, the DNA is TGTGCCAGCAGTTTTCAGGGGATCTACGAGCAGTACTTC.

The chain recombines TRBV4-1 with TRBJ2-7; D might be TRBD2 (6 bases). The CDR3 has 16 amino acids. From germline, CDR1 is MGHRA and CDR2 YSYEKL. V was shortened by 5 bases and J by 4 bases, with 21 bases between the two germline ends. The CDR3 nucleotides read TGCGCCAGCAGCAAAACCCATAGCGGATACCCTTACGAGCAGTACTTC. Amino acids: CASSKTHSGYPYEQYF.

This clonotype was counted a few times. The genes are TRBV20-1 and TRBJ1-5, with 9 bases identical to TRBD1. The germline V gene encodes CDR1 DFQATT and CDR2 SNEGSKA (reference sequence). CDR3 size: 16 residues. The ends lost 3 bases at V and 1 base at J; junction bases unmatched: 7. The CDR3 nucleotides are TGCAGTGCTAGGACAGGGGGGGCGGTGAGCAATCAGCCCCAGCATTTT. Translated: CSARTGGAVSNQPQHF.

The chain combines TRBV18 with TRBJ2-1, with TRBD2 as a possible D gene (5 bases). V gave up 1 base and J gave up 1 base, with 14 bases separating them. Germline V gene lookup returns CDR1 KGHSH and CDR2 LQKENI. CDR3 length equals 17 residues. In DNA, the CDR3 is TGTGCCAGCTCACCACAGGGTAGCGCCGGTTCCTACAATGAGCAGTTCTTC. Protein: CASSPQGSAGSYNEQFF.

Details on this clonotype: This may be a read error, as it is one base from a much larger clone. The CDR3 carries no conserved terminal phenylalanine or tryptophan, so it likely arises from a read error. The chain employs TRBV5-1 and TRBJ1-5, with 8 bases identical to TRBD1. The CDR3 has 17 residues. Germline loops: CDR1 SGHRS, CDR2 YFSETQ. V gave up 1 base and J gave up 1 base; unmatched junction bases: 7. CDR3: CASSLNPTGESNQPQHI. The CDR3 nucleotides are TGCGCCAGCAGCTTGAACCCGACAGGGGAGAGCAATCAGCCCCAGCATATT.

This clonotype was counted only a few times. The rearrangement links TRBV12-3 or TRBV12-4 to TRBJ1-2, with D tentatively TRBD1 (6 bases). CDR3 length equals 13 residues. V was cut by 3 bases and J by 4 bases, with 9 bases left in between. The CDR3 DNA reads TGTGCCAGCAGTTTTGGGGGGCCCTATGGCTACACCTTC. Translating it yields CASSFGGPYGYTF.

This clonotype was seen only a few times. J is TRBJ2-3 and V is TRBV2; D is ambiguous. CDR1 and CDR2 (germline): SNHLY, FYNNEI. This CDR3 has 18 residues. V was trimmed by 6 bases and J by 2 bases, leaving 24 bases between them. The CDR3: CASRLTPDFRPNTDTQYF. CDR3 DNA: TGTGCCAGCAGACTAACGCCAGATTTCCGACCTAACACAGATACGCAGTATTTT.

The chain has TRBV15 and TRBJ2-7; D is unclear. V lost 1 base and J lost 3, with 7 bases in between. This CDR3 spans 13 amino acids. In germline, CDR1 is LNHNV, CDR2 YYDKDF (reference sequence). CDR3 protein: CATSRGHLYEQYF. CDR3 DNA sequence: TGTGCCACCAGCAGAGGTCATCTCTACGAGCAGTACTTC. The full variable domain, rest sourced from reference TRBV15 and TRBJ2-7, is DAMVIQNPRYQVTQFGKPVTLSCSQTLNHNVMYWYQQKSSQAPKLLFHYYDKDFNNEADTPDNFQSRRPNTSFCFLDIRSPGLGDTAMYLCATSRGHLYEQYFGPGTRLTVT.

This chain uses TRBV2 with TRBJ2-2; TRBD2 matches at 8 bases. Trimming cost V 3 bases and J 2 bases; bases outside gene matches: 29. CDR3 length equals 24 residues. Germline values: CDR1 SNHLY, CDR2 FYNNEI. The CDR3 nucleotides read TGTGCCAGCAGTGATGCGATCTTTAATCGGGAGGGCGGGGAGAGAAGACTTAACACCGGGGAGCTGTTTTTT. Translating it yields CASSDAIFNREGGERRLNTGELFF.

The V and J genes are TRBV10-2 and TRBJ2-2; D might be TRBD1 (5 bases). Trimming took off 7 bases at V and 2 bases at J, with 11 bases between the two ends. The CDR3 sequence is 14 residues long. Germline values: CDR1 WSHSY, CDR2 SAAADI. CDR3 sequence: CASTLGLNTGELFF. The CDR3 coding sequence is TGCGCCAGCACCTTGGGGCTCAACACCGGGGAGCTGTTTTTT.

V and J are TRBV12-3 or TRBV12-4 and TRBJ2-7; D may be TRBD2 (6 bases). The V and J ends lost 9 bases and 3 bases respectively, with 15 bases between them. This CDR3 comprises 13 residues. The CDR3 DNA reads as TGTGCCAGTACTCGGGGCGGGATCTACGAGCAGTACTTC. It yields the protein CASTRGGIYEQYF.

The chain carries TRBV29-1 and TRBJ2-5, with 7 bases lining up with TRBD1. CDR1 SQVTM and CDR2 ANQGSEA come from the germline V gene. The length of the CDR3 is 15 residues. V lost 4 bases and J lost 4; bases outside the gene matches: 12. In DNA form, the CDR3 reads TGCAGCGTTGGCCGGACAGGCCAAGGAAGAGAGACCCAGTACTTC. It codes for CSVGRTGQGRETQYF.

Only a few counts were recorded for this clonotype. J is TRBJ2-1 and V is TRBV9; TRBD2 aligns across 11 bases. CDR1 is SGDLS and CDR2 is YYNGEE in the germline V gene. Germline trimming cut 4 bases from V and 2 bases from J; bases unmatched to any gene: 8. The CDR3 loop spans 17 amino acids. The CDR3 bases are TGTGCCAGCAGCTATACACTAGCGGGAGTCCCCTACAATGAGCAGTTCTTC. It specifies CASSYTLAGVPYNEQFF.

V is TRBV3-1 and J is TRBJ1-5; no clear D gene. The ends were cut back, 3 bases at V and 0 bases at J, with 15 bases in the middle. Per germline, CDR1 LGHDT and CDR2 YNNKEL (reference sequence). The CDR3 consists of 17 residues. The CDR3 DNA reads TGTGCCAGCAGCCAGGGAGGGCTTACCTATAGCAATCAGCCCCAGCATTTT. This gives the protein CASSQGGLTYSNQPQHF.

Many counts were recorded for this clonotype. The chain combines TRBV4-1 with TRBJ2-1; 7 nucleotides line up with TRBD2. The CDR3 loop spans 15 amino acids. Trimming cost V 1 base and J 8 bases; bases outside gene matches: 8. Germline V gene lookup returns CDR1 MGHRA and CDR2 YSYEKL. The CDR3 coding sequence is TGCGCCAGCAGCCAAGGGTGGAGGGGAGGGGATGAGCAGTTCTTC. Its protein product is CASSQGWRGGDEQFF.

This clonotype was detected a few times. This sequence joins TRBV7-9 and TRBJ2-3, with TRBD2 identical over 9 bases. This CDR3 has 16 amino acids. Per germline, CDR1 SEHNR and CDR2 FQNEAQ (reference sequence). V lost 5 bases and J lost 1; bases outside the gene matches: 7. CDR3 DNA: TGTGCCAGCAGCCCCAATCTAGCGGGACGCACAGATACGCAGTATTTT. Encoded protein: CASSPNLAGRTDTQYF. The full variable domain, completed using reference TRBV7-9 and TRBJ2-3, is DTGVSQNPRHKITKRGQNVTFRCDPISEHNRLYWYRQTLGQGPEFLTYFQNEAQLEKSRLLSDRFSAERPKGSFSTLEIQRTEQGDSAMYLCASSPNLAGRTDTQYFGPGTRLTVL.

This clonotype was seen many times. V and J are TRBV5-1 and TRBJ2-7; D is unclear. The germline gives CDR1 SGHRS, CDR2 YFSETQ. V was clipped by 7 bases and J by 2 bases, with 13 bases between them. The CDR3 covers 13 residues. CDR3 sequence: CASRGGYAYEQYF. In DNA form, the CDR3 reads TGCGCCAGCCGAGGCGGATATGCCTACGAGCAGTACTTC. The full variable domain, completed using reference TRBV5-1 and TRBJ2-7, is KAGVTQTPRYLIKTRGQQVTLSCSPISGHRSVSWYQQTPGQGLQFLFEYFSETQRNKGNFPGRFSGRQFSNSRSEMNVSTLELGDSALYLCASRGGYAYEQYFGPGTRLTVT.

The sample holds a few counts of this clonotype. With a much larger clone just one base away, this may be a read error. This chain links TRBV11-2 with TRBJ2-7; no clear D. Per germline, CDR1 SGHAT and CDR2 FQNNGV. The CDR3 loop spans 11 amino acids. The V gene lost 5 bases and the J gene lost 5 bases, with 7 bases spanning the gap. The CDR3 spells CASSPYNEQYF. CDR3 in DNA: TGTGCCAGCAGCCCGTACAACGAGCAGTACTTC.

This clonotype was seen many times. This sequence joins TRBV7-2 and TRBJ2-1, with 11 bases aligning to TRBD2. The CDR3 spans 16 residues. Germline assignment: CDR1 SGHTA and CDR2 FQGNSA. Trimming at V came to 5 bases and at J to 2 bases, leaving 5 bases not matched to a gene. This CDR3 is CASSGGLAGAYNEQFF. The DNA for the CDR3 is TGTGCCAGCAGCGGCGGACTAGCGGGTGCCTACAATGAGCAGTTCTTC. Variable domain in full (rest from reference TRBV7-2 and TRBJ2-1): GAGVSQSPSNKVTEKGKDVELRCDPISGHTALYWYRQSLGQGLEFLIYFQGNSAPDKSGLPSDRFSAERTGGSVSTLTIQRTQQEDSAVYLCASSGGLAGAYNEQFFGPGTRLTVL.

V is TRBV18 and J is TRBJ2-1; TRBD1 matches 9 bases. Trimming cost V 3 bases and J 7 bases; bases outside gene matches: 7. The germline gives CDR1 KGHSH, CDR2 LQKENI. This CDR3 has 15 amino acids. The chain's CDR3 is CASSPPGQGSNEQFF. CDR3 sequence (DNA): TGTGCCAGCTCACCTCCGGGACAGGGATCTAATGAGCAGTTCTTC.

The J gene is TRBJ2-3, the V gene TRBV7-3; D is ambiguous. The germline CDR1 and CDR2 sequences are SGHTA and FQGTGA. CDR3 length: 13 amino acids. Trimming stripped 5 bases from V and 8 bases from J, with 14 bases between. In nucleotides, the CDR3 is TGTGCCAGCAGCCATTCGGAATTGGGTACGCAGTATTTT. Protein product: CASSHSELGTQYF.

This clonotype has just a few counts. This chain links TRBV27 with TRBJ1-5; possible D gene TRBD1, 5 bases. The CDR3 has 12 amino acids. Germline V gives CDR1 MNHEY, CDR2 SMNVEV (reference sequence). V lost 10 bases and J 7 bases, leaving 14 bases between the germline ends. The CDR3 DNA reads as TGTGCCACCCAGGGAATAGGACAGCCCCAGCATTTT. It encodes CATQGIGQPQHF.

The genes are TRBV12-3 or TRBV12-4 and TRBJ2-4; 11 bases match TRBD2. After removal of 0 bases from V and 7 bases from J, the junction contained 14 bases not matched to a gene. This CDR3 spans 19 amino acids. CDR3 sequence: CASSLAGTSGTSGKNIQYF. DNA for the CDR3: TGTGCCAGCAGTTTAGCGGGGACTAGCGGAACGAGTGGGAAGAACATTCAGTACTTC.